This is a list of T cell receptor beta chains from one sample in a study of blood T cell repertoires in COVID-19. Repertoires were generated with immunoSEQ multiplex PCR, while TCRdb's copy carries only in-frame clones and drops some. Altogether 16,000 or so clones are present, more than 75% being singletons, with the ten largest covering under 15%. Input material: peripheral blood. Receptors were obtained from a human donor in a cohort sampled during active COVID-19. CDR3s include the opening cysteine and the closing phenylalanine or tryptophan. D genes are given only for firm matches. Clone size is stated in some rows and not others, as once, few, many or a class when expanded.

.	TRBJ2-1	TRBV5-6	.	TGTGCCTCCAGAGGGCTCACCTACAATGAGCAGTTCTTC	CASRGLTYNEQFF
TRBD1	TRBJ1-1	TRBV6-2/TRBV6-3	.	TGTGCCAGCAGTTACACAGGGGCCGCCTCTTCCGCTTTCTTT	CASSYTGAASSAFF
TRBD2	TRBJ2-5	TRBV19	.	TGTGCCAGTAGTACGACGACGGGACTAGCGGGGGCGGAGACCCAGTACTTC	CASSTTTGLAGAETQYF
TRBD2	TRBJ2-5	TRBV2	.	TGTGCCAGCAGTGAAGGGTCTGGTAGTCTAGCGGGTGTTGAAGAGACCCAGTACTTC	CASSEGSGSLAGVEETQYF
.	TRBJ2-1	TRBV6-6	.	TGTGCCAGCAGCGGGGGAGACAATGAGCAGTTCTTC	CASSGGDNEQFF
TRBD2	TRBJ2-3	TRBV9	.	TGTGCCAGCAGCTTAGCGGGGGGGCCCGAAGATACGCAGTATTTT	CASSLAGGPEDTQYF
.	TRBJ1-1	TRBV3-1/TRBV3-2	.	TGTGCCAGCAGCCAAGTGGGAGGGAACACTGAAGCTTTCTTT	CASSQVGGNTEAFF
TRBD1	TRBJ1-3	TRBV6-6	once	TGTGCCAGCAGTTTCGGACAGGGGACTGGAAACACCATATATTTT	CASSFGQGTGNTIYF
TRBD2	TRBJ2-7	TRBV2	.	TGTGCCAGCAGTGATAAAGGACTAGCGACTTACGAGCAGTACTTC	CASSDKGLATYEQYF
.	TRBJ2-1	TRBV7-6	.	TGTGCCAGCAGCTTAGAAATGGGGCGAATGCGTTTGAATGAGCAGTTCTTC	CASSLEMGRMRLNEQFF
TRBD1	TRBJ1-1	TRBV6-5	.	TGTGCCAGCAGGGTAGGACAGGACACTGAAGCTTTCTTT	CASRVGQDTEAFF
.	TRBJ1-4	TRBV20-1	.	TGCAGTGCTAGTCGGCTCCCTGGAGGTGAAAAACTGTTTTTT	CSASRLPGGEKLFF
.	TRBJ2-1	TRBV5-4	.	TGTGCCAGCAGCTCAGTACCTGTCTATGAGCAGTTCTTC	CASSSVPVYEQFF
.	TRBJ2-7	TRBV12-3/TRBV12-4	.	TGTGCCAGCAGTTTAGGCCAGGGTCACGAGCAGTACTTC	CASSLGQGHEQYF
TRBD1	TRBJ1-6	TRBV18	.	TGTGCCAGCTCACCGGACAGGGAGGGTTCACCCCTCCACTTT	CASSPDREGSPLHF
.	TRBJ1-1	TRBV28	once	TGTGCCAGCAGTCCGTTAGAAAACACTGAAGCTTTCTTT	CASSPLENTEAFF
.	TRBJ1-2	TRBV12-2	.	TGTGCAAGTCGCCCCCGACAGGAATCCACCGACTCGCGTGGAAACACCTTC	CASRPRQESTDSRGNTF
.	TRBJ1-2	TRBV7-3	.	TGTGCCAGCAGCTTAGACCCTGGGCTTGTCTATGGCTACACCTTC	CASSLDPGLVYGYTF
.	TRBJ2-2	TRBV15	.	TGTGCCACCAGCAAAAATCGGGTCGCCGGGGAGCTGTTTTTT	CATSKNRVAGELFF
.	TRBJ2-3	TRBV7-2	few	TGTGCCAGCAGCCCTCGAGGCAGTAAGGCTACCACAGATACGCAGTATTTT	CASSPRGSKATTDTQYF
.	TRBJ2-2	TRBV12-3/TRBV12-4	.	TGTGCCACCTCCGACGGGATCCGGGAGCTGTTTTTT	CATSDGIRELFF
.	TRBJ2-1	TRBV4-2	.	TGTGCCAGCAGCCAAGTAAAGAGGGGGGGCGCGAATGAGCAGTTCTTC	CASSQVKRGGANEQFF
.	TRBJ1-5	TRBV4-2	.	TGTGCCAGCAGCCAAGGTCCCCCCGTAGGGGGATATAGCAATCAGCCCCAGCATTTT	CASSQGPPVGGYSNQPQHF
.	TRBJ1-5	TRBV6-2/TRBV6-3	.	TGTGCCAGCAGTCAATCTAGACAGGGCAATCAGCCCCAGCATTTT	CASSQSRQGNQPQHF
TRBD1	TRBJ2-7	TRBV6-2/TRBV6-3	.	TGTGCCAGCAGCGAAGGGGGACAGGGGGCGGTGTACGAGCAGTACTTC	CASSEGGQGAVYEQYF
TRBD2	TRBJ2-1	TRBV7-8	.	TGTGCCAGCAGCTCTAGCGGGGGGGCGTATGAGCAGTTCTTC	CASSSSGGAYEQFF
.	TRBJ2-3	TRBV29-1	.	TGCAGCGTTGTGTACTCGGGGTTTCAGGGGACAGATACGCAGTATTTT	CSVVYSGFQGTDTQYF
TRBD2	TRBJ2-4	TRBV6-2/TRBV6-3	.	TGTGCCAGCAGCTCCCCCCGGGGGGGCGTCGCCAAAAACATTCAGTACTTC	CASSSPRGGVAKNIQYF
TRBD2	TRBJ2-1	TRBV4-1	.	TGCGCCAGCAGCCAAGGCCTGACTAGCGGGGGGGATGATGAGCAGTTCTTC	CASSQGLTSGGDDEQFF
.	TRBJ1-4	TRBV4-2	.	TGTGCCAGCAGCCAATTGGGCAGGGTTAATGAAAAACTGTTTTTT	CASSQLGRVNEKLFF
.	TRBJ2-7	TRBV6-1	.	TGTGCCAGCAGTGAAACTCTCTCCTACGAGCAGTACTTC	CASSETLSYEQYF
.	TRBJ1-4	TRBV4-2	.	TGTGCCAGCAGCTCAACAGCTGCAACTAATGAAAAACTGTTTTTT	CASSSTAATNEKLFF
.	TRBJ2-7	TRBV18	few	TGTGCCAGCTCACCACCGAACGGAGCCACCTACGAGCAGTACTTC	CASSPPNGATYEQYF
TRBD2	TRBJ2-5	TRBV27	.	TGTGCCAGCAGTGACGAACTAGCGGGGGGACAAGAGACCCAGTACTTC	CASSDELAGGQETQYF
.	TRBJ2-1	TRBV19	.	TGTGCCAGTAGTCCCGGGACAACCTACAATGAGCAGTTCTTC	CASSPGTTYNEQFF